The 26 T cell receptor beta chains presented below share a single source sample, sequenced in a study of identifying expanded T cells in peripheral blood. The method was immunoSEQ multiplex PCR; TCRdb's version includes in-frame clones alone and lacks a portion of them. The table includes 80,000 to 90,000 clones, around 87% detected once. Input material: blood. The source is a person aged 18 to 69 in good health.

V usage is TRBV9 and J usage is TRBJ2-3, with 9 bases fitting TRBD2. This CDR3 is built from 17 residues. The ends lost 3 bases at V and 2 bases at J; junction bases unmatched: 10. Germline V gene data show CDR1 as SGDLS and CDR2 as YYNGEE. In nucleotides, the CDR3 is TGTGCCAGCAGCGCCTCGGCGGGGGGGCCTCTCACAGATACGCAGTATTTT. Protein sequence: CASSASAGGPLTDTQYF. Full variable domain (missing parts from reference TRBV9 and TRBJ2-3): DSGVTQTPKHLITATGQRVTLRCSPRSGDLSVYWYQQSLDQGLQFLIQYYNGEERAKGNILERFSAQQFPDLHSELNLSSLELGDSALYFCASSASAGGPLTDTQYFGPGTRLTVL.

V and J are TRBV7-9 and TRBJ2-1, with 12 bases that match TRBD2. Germline V lookup: CDR1 SEHNR, CDR2 FQNEAQ (reference sequence). V shed 4 bases, J shed 0 bases, and the junction held 7 bases outside the gene matches. The CDR3 consists of 18 residues. As DNA, the CDR3 is TGTGCCAGCAGCTCGGGACTAGCGGGTCAGAGCTCCTACAATGAGCAGTTCTTC. Its protein product is CASSSGLAGQSSYNEQFF.

J is TRBJ1-2 and V is TRBV19; D call uncertain. The germline gives CDR1 LNHDA, CDR2 SQIVND (reference sequence). Trimming removed 3 bases at V and 4 bases at J, with 9 bases between. The CDR3 sequence is 13 residues long. CDR3 sequence (DNA): TGTGCCAGTAGTATGATGGGCTTCTATGGCTACACCTTC. Its translation is CASSMMGFYGYTF.

The chain links TRBV5-1 to TRBJ1-3, with D perhaps matching TRBD1 (5 bases). The CDR3 is 16 residues long. The germline V gene has CDR1 SGHRS and CDR2 YFSETQ. The V end was cut by 0 bases, the J end by 7 bases, with 17 bases between. CDR3 DNA: TGCGCCAGCAGCTTGGCCGGGACCACACGCGGGAACACCATATATTTT. It codes for CASSLAGTTRGNTIYF.

On this clone: The germline gene is not matched at one end of the junction; a read error may be the cause. The chain links TRBV28 to TRBJ2-7; D is undetermined. From germline, CDR1 is MDHEN and CDR2 SYDVKM. This CDR3 comprises 13 residues. The CDR3 is CASSLDRKYMYDF. The CDR3 DNA is TGTGCCAGCAGTTTAGACCGAAAGTACATGTACGACTTC.

The V gene is TRBV2, the J gene TRBJ1-4, with no clear D. The V gene lost 4 bases and the J gene lost 0 bases, with 12 bases spanning the gap. This CDR3 contains 16 residues. Germline CDR1 reads SNHLY; CDR2 reads FYNNEI. The CDR3 DNA follows: TGTGCCAGCAGTGCGACCTACAGTGCAACTAATGAAAAACTGTTTTTT. Amino acids: CASSATYSATNEKLFF.

Many counts were recorded for this clone. The genes are TRBV7-9 and TRBJ2-7; a weak D match, TRBD1 (6 bases). The V gene lost 1 base and the J gene lost 9 bases, with 19 bases spanning the gap. The germline CDR1 and CDR2 sequences are SEHNR and FQNEAQ (reference sequence). This CDR3 spans 15 amino acids. The chain's CDR3 is CASSLEGARQARQYF. The DNA of the CDR3 is TGTGCCAGCAGCTTAGAAGGGGCCCGACAGGCCCGGCAGTACTTC.

The table lists this clone with a few counts. The chain combines TRBV6-1 with TRBJ1-5; the match to TRBD1 covers 7 bases. The CDR3 contains 14 residues. Germline V gene sequence: CDR1 MNHNS, CDR2 SASEGT. Germline trimming cut 6 bases from V and 1 base from J; bases unmatched to any gene: 3. The CDR3 region has the DNA TGTGCCAGCAGGCAGGGACAGAGCAATCAGCCCCAGCATTTT. Translation gives CASRQGQSNQPQHF.

The chain has TRBV5-5 and TRBJ2-2; D is possibly TRBD1 or TRBD2 (6 bases each). The CDR3 is 15 residues long. The V gene's germline CDR1 is SGHKS and CDR2 YYEKEE (reference sequence). The V end was cut by 4 bases, the J end by 2 bases, with 12 bases between. In DNA form, the CDR3 reads TGTGCCAGCAGCCGGGGGCCAGTTAACACCGGGGAGCTGTTTTTT. Translating gives CASSRGPVNTGELFF.

The chain uses TRBV11-2 and TRBJ1-1; D might be TRBD1 (6 bases). CDR1 and CDR2 (germline): SGHAT, FQNNGV. The CDR3 is 15 residues long. V was pared by 5 bases and J by 0 bases, with 13 bases between. The CDR3 loop is CASSDAGTLNTEAFF. Written as DNA, the CDR3 is TGTGCCAGCAGCGACGCCGGGACACTGAACACTGAAGCTTTCTTT.

The V and J genes are TRBV18 and TRBJ1-2, with D perhaps matching TRBD1 (5 bases). The CDR3 loop spans 14 amino acids. The V gene's germline CDR1 is KGHSH and CDR2 LQKENI. Trimming stripped 2 bases from V and 6 bases from J, with 13 bases between. CDR3 region: CASSPSTQGDGYTF. CDR3 DNA sequence: TGTGCCAGCTCACCATCAACCCAGGGAGATGGCTACACCTTC.

The CDR3: CATRGAGLRAFF. As DNA, the CDR3 is TGTGCCACCAGAGGTGCCGGACTAAGGGCTTTCTTT. The genes are TRBV15 and TRBJ1-1; D remains ambiguous. V was pared by 6 bases and J by 11 bases, with 16 bases between. Germline CDR1 LNHNV, CDR2 YYDKDF (reference sequence). The CDR3 totals 12 residues.

This clone was observed once. The rearrangement uses TRBV9 and TRBJ1-4, with D maybe TRBD1 (5 bases). Germline CDR1 SGDLS, CDR2 YYNGEE. CDR3 size: 19 residues. The V end lost 2 bases, the J end lost 0 bases, and 20 bases lay between the germline ends. CDR3 loop: CASSVSTPDTGATNEKLFF. DNA for the CDR3: TGTGCCAGCAGCGTCTCCACCCCGGACACCGGTGCAACTAATGAAAAACTGTTTTTT.

This sequence joins TRBV7-2 and TRBJ2-1, with unresolved D. The CDR3 is made up of 12 amino acids. With 5 bases removed from V and 5 bases from J, the gap between germline ends came to 7 bases. In germline, CDR1 is SGHTA, CDR2 FQGNSA. The CDR3: CASSPEHNEQFF. In nucleotides, the CDR3 is TGTGCCAGCAGCCCCGAACACAATGAGCAGTTCTTC.

V usage is TRBV11-2 and J usage is TRBJ1-1, with D unresolved. V dropped 2 bases and J dropped 2 bases, with 6 bases sitting between them. The length of the CDR3 is 13 residues. Germline V gene data show CDR1 as SGHAT and CDR2 as FQNNGV. The CDR3 nucleotides read TGTGCCAGCAGCTTAAATTTCAACACTGAAGCTTTCTTT. It is translated as CASSLNFNTEAFF.

CDR3 sequence: CASSRLTGQDEAFF. In nucleotides, the CDR3 is TGTGCCAGCAGCCGACTAACAGGGCAGGATGAAGCTTTCTTT. V and J are TRBV4-2 and TRBJ1-1; possibly TRBD1 for D (6 bases). The CDR3 runs 14 residues. Germline V gene sequence: CDR1 LGHNA, CDR2 YNFKEQ. Trimming took 4 bases from V and 7 from J, leaving 16 bases between them.

V gene TRBV11-3 combines with J gene TRBJ2-2; no firm D call. V was pared by 4 bases and J by 10 bases, with 10 bases between. Germline V gene data show CDR1 as SGHNT and CDR2 as YENEEA. The CDR3 loop spans 12 amino acids. The CDR3 bases are TGTGCCAGCAGCTACCCAGCCGAGGAGCTGTTTTTT. Translated, it gives CASSYPAEELFF.

V is TRBV30 and J is TRBJ1-6, with no clear D. The germline V and J ends were trimmed by 0 bases and 1 base, with 7 bases remaining between them. This CDR3 contains 15 residues. CDR1 GTSNPN and CDR2 SVGIG come from the germline V gene (reference sequence). The CDR3: CAWSVRRSYNSPLHF. CDR3 DNA sequence: TGTGCCTGGAGTGTACGAAGGTCCTATAATTCACCCCTCCACTTT.

This chain joins TRBV11-2 and TRBJ1-5; D not resolved. V gave up 5 bases and J gave up 4 bases, with 15 bases separating them. The germline V gene encodes CDR1 SGHAT and CDR2 FQNNGV. CDR3 length: 15 amino acids. The CDR3 region has the DNA TGTGCCAGCAGCCTGGACCGGCGCGTTAATCAGCCCCAGCATTTT. Amino acids: CASSLDRRVNQPQHF.

The V gene is TRBV7-2, the J gene TRBJ1-2; 7 nucleotides agree with TRBD1. The CDR3 covers 14 residues. Germline assignment: CDR1 SGHTA and CDR2 FQGNSA. Trimming took 5 bases from V and 3 from J; bases not matched to a gene: 6. CDR3 DNA: TGTGCCAGCAGCAAGGGGGCGTGGGACTATGGCTACACCTTC. As protein: CASSKGAWDYGYTF. The variable domain in full, completed from reference TRBV7-2 and TRBJ1-2, reads GAGVSQSPSNKVTEKGKDVELRCDPISGHTALYWYRQSLGQGLEFLIYFQGNSAPDKSGLPSDRFSAERTGGSVSTLTIQRTQQEDSAVYLCASSKGAWDYGYTFGSGTRLTVV.

The chain joins TRBV30 to TRBJ1-2; unclear D gene. V was cut by 2 bases and J by 6 bases, with 13 bases left in between. The germline V gene has CDR1 GTSNPN and CDR2 SVGIG (reference sequence). CDR3 size: 13 residues. CDR3 sequence (DNA): TGTGCCTGGAGTACCAGCTTTTCGGATGGCTACACCTTC. This sequence encodes CAWSTSFSDGYTF.

The gene calls are TRBV7-2 and TRBJ1-4; a possible D gene is TRBD1 (5 bases). The germline V gene encodes CDR1 SGHTA and CDR2 FQGNSA. Trimming cost V 3 bases and J 7 bases, with 15 bases left between them. The CDR3 has 15 amino acids. CDR3 nucleotides: TGTGCCAGCAGCTTGACAGCTCGGGGTGCTGAAAAACTGTTTTTT. Its translation: CASSLTARGAEKLFF.

The chain carries TRBV7-2 and TRBJ2-7, with 8 bases lining up with TRBD1. The CDR3 spans 14 residues. CDR1 is SGHTA, CDR2 FQGNSA, per germline. J lost 4 bases, V lost 3 bases, and 5 bases had no gene match. The CDR3 DNA sequence: TGTGCCAGCAGCTTGACAGGGGTTATGTACGAGCAGTACTTC. It codes for CASSLTGVMYEQYF.

The genes are TRBV6-5 and TRBJ2-3; no clear D. Germline CDR1 reads MNHEY; CDR2 reads SVGAGI. V shed 0 bases and J shed 4 bases, with 5 bases lying between them. The CDR3 covers 13 residues. CDR3 region: CASSYSRPDTQYF. CDR3 nucleotide sequence: TGTGCCAGCAGTTACTCGCGCCCAGATACGCAGTATTTT.

This clone came up once. The V and J genes are TRBV5-1 and TRBJ1-3; tentative D call: TRBD1 (5 bases). The V gene's germline CDR1 is SGHRS and CDR2 YFSETQ. The CDR3 extends over 14 amino acids. V was pared by 6 bases and J by 0 bases, with 10 bases between. In DNA, the CDR3 is TGCGCCAGCACCGGGGGAGCCTCTGGAAACACCATATATTTT. Its translation: CASTGGASGNTIYF.

The chain combines TRBV5-8 with TRBJ1-5; 10 bases align to TRBD1. The CDR3 covers 19 residues. The V and J ends lost 2 bases and 0 bases, in that order; junction bases with no gene match: 11. CDR1 and CDR2 from the germline V gene are SGHTS and YDEGEE. CDR3 in DNA: TGTGCCAGCAGCTTCACTGCCGGGACAGGGGATTATAGCAATCAGCCCCAGCATTTT. This translates into CASSFTAGTGDYSNQPQHF.